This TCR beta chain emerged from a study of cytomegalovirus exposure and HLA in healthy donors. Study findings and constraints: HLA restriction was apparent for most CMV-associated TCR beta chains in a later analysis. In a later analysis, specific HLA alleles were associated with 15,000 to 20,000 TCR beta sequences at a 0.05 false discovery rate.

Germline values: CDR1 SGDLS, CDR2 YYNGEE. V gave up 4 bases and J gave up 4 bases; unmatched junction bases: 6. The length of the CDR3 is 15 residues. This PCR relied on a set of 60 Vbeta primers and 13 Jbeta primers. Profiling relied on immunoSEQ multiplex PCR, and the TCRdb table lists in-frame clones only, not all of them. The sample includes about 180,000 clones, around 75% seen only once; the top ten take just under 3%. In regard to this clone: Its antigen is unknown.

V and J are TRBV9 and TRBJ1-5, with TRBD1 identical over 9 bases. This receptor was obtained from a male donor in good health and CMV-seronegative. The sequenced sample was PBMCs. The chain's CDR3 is CASSLQGAPNQPQHF. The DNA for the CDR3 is TGTGCCAGCAGCTTACAGGGGGCGCCAAATCAGCCCCAGCATTTT.